This entry concerns a single T cell receptor beta chain. The CDR3 consists of 13 residues. CDR1 and CDR2 from the germline V gene are LGHDT and YNNKEL (reference sequence). V was trimmed by 1 base and J by 1 base, leaving 4 bases between them. Sequencing used immunoSEQ multiplex PCR; TCRdb keeps in-frame clones, though not all of them. The sample shows 250,000 or so clones, 91% of them seen only once. These data originate in a study of blood T cell repertoires in COVID-19. Study information: Donors in the United States, Italy and Spain gave samples during acute or convalescent COVID-19. From T cells, B-cell-depleted T cells, or PBMCs came the material, which was cDNA or gDNA.

Participants came from some 23 US areas, aged about 18 to 90 years. Sample: PBMCs or T cells enriched from blood (not recorded which). The chain uses TRBV3-1 (or the pseudogene TRBV3-2) and TRBJ1-1; the D is unclear. The clonotype comes from a man aged 40-49 years who had been exposed to COVID-19. Here the CDR3 reads CASSQVRNTEAFF. The CDR3 bases are TGTGCCAGCAGCCAAGTTAGGAACACTGAAGCTTTCTTT.